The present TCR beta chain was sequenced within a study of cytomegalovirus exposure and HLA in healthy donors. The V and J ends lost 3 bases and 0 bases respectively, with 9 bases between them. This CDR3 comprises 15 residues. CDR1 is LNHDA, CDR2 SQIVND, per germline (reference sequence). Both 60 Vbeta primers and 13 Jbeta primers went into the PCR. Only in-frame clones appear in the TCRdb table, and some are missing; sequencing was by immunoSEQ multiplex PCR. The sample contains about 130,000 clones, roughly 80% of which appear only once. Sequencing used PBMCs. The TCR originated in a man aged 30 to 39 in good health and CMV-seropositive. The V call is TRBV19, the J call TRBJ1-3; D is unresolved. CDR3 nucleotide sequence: TGTGCCAGTAGTATCTCCCCTTCCTCTGGAAACACCATATATTTT. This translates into CASSISPSSGNTIYF.